This TCR beta chain was sequenced for a study of T-cell memory formation after mild COVID-19. Study-wide points: Cross-reactive memory apparently joined, as some responding clones appeared in pre-infection memory.

This clonotype came up many times. Its specificity is not known. TCRdb analysed the 5' RACE reads with MiXCR anew, one entry per CDR3 protein. Of about 170,000 distinct CDR3 sequences listed, 10% to 15% are singletons. Input material: PBMCs or a T cell subset sorted from them (not recorded which). This TCR came from a man aged 18-30 years who had mild COVID-19 (a few samples of this study predate the infection). Cell type and time point are not known.

CDR3 loop: CASSPRGRGTYEQYV. The CDR3 DNA reads TGTGCCAGCAGTCCCCGTGGGAGAGGGACCTACGAGCAGTACGTC. The V gene is TRBV28, the J gene TRBJ2-7, with TRBD2 as a possible D gene (5 bases). V was shortened by 5 bases and J by 2 bases, with 16 bases between the two germline ends. Germline V gives CDR1 MDHEN, CDR2 SYDVKM. The CDR3 totals 15 residues.